The 8 T cell receptor beta chains given below trace back to one sample, sequenced in a study of memory CD4+ T cells and cytomegalovirus serostatus. Single viable CD3+CD4+CD8-CD45RO+ cells were sorted as the memory CD4+ T cells. Generated by immunoSEQ multiplex PCR, the TCRdb table keeps only in-frame clones and is missing some. This sample has about 64,000 clones; approximately 80% occur once, and the top ten carry about 0.9%. Sequencing input: memory CD4+ T cells from blood. The origin of the receptors is an adult in good health and CMV-seronegative.

This rearrangement joins TRBV6-6 to TRBJ1-1; D not certain. V lost 6 bases and J lost 10, with 15 bases in between. From germline, CDR1 is MNHNY and CDR2 SVGAGI (reference sequence). There are 12 residues in the CDR3. The CDR3 coding sequence is TGTGCCAGCAGGTACCTCGAAGGATCAGCTTTCTTT. Translating it yields CASRYLEGSAFF.

V is TRBV6-5 and J is TRBJ1-2; possibly TRBD1 for D (5 bases). CDR1 and CDR2 from the germline V gene are MNHEY and SVGAGI. The CDR3 extends over 15 amino acids. V gave up 6 bases and J gave up 4 bases, with 18 bases separating them. CDR3 sequence (DNA): TGTGCCAGCAGGCCGCGCAGGGAATACAGCTATGGCTACACCTTC. Its protein product is CASRPRREYSYGYTF.

V and J are TRBV6-6 and TRBJ1-1, with D possibly being TRBD1 (5 bases). V was cut by 7 bases and J by 3 bases, with 15 bases left in between. The germline V gene has CDR1 MNHNY and CDR2 SVGAGI (reference sequence). This CDR3 spans 14 amino acids. The CDR3 DNA reads as TGTGCCAGCATTCGGGGGACCGGGGACACTGAAGCTTTCTTT. It yields the protein CASIRGTGDTEAFF.

The V call is TRBV11-3, the J call TRBJ2-5; 8 nucleotides align to TRBD1. Trimming removed 5 bases from V and 4 bases from J; junction bases left unmatched: 9. In germline, CDR1 is SGHNT, CDR2 YENEEA. CDR3 length equals 15 residues. CDR3 sequence (DNA): TGTGCCAGCAGCCCGCGGCAGGGGGCAGGAGAGACCCAGTACTTC. Its protein is CASSPRQGAGETQYF.

The chain is built from TRBV15 and TRBJ2-6; no reliable D call. Germline loops: CDR1 LNHNV, CDR2 YYDKDF (reference sequence). Trimming shortened V by 0 bases and J by 0 bases, and 21 bases separated the two germline ends. The CDR3 has 21 amino acids. The CDR3 bases are TGTGCCACCAGCAGAGATGTTCGTGGTGGTGGGCCTCTCTCTGGGGCCAACGTCCTGACTTTC. Translated, it gives CATSRDVRGGGPLSGANVLTF.

This clone was recorded once. The gene calls are TRBV18 and TRBJ2-7; D not resolved. The CDR3 totals 14 residues. Germline V gene lookup returns CDR1 KGHSH and CDR2 LQKENI. Trimming removed 6 bases at V and 1 base at J, with 13 bases between. The CDR3 nucleotides read TGTGCCAGCTCCGTCGGACGGGCGTCCTACGAGCAGTACTTC. Amino acids: CASSVGRASYEQYF.

The chain uses TRBV18 and TRBJ2-7; no firm D call. This CDR3 is 13 amino acids long. V was trimmed by 0 bases and J by 4 bases, leaving 7 bases between them. Germline CDR1 is KGHSH and CDR2 is LQKENI. In DNA, the CDR3 is TGTGCCAGCTCACCACCTACTGGGTACGAGCAGTACTTC. Its translation is CASSPPTGYEQYF.

This clone came up many times. V is TRBV5-6 and J is TRBJ2-1; TRBD1 agrees at 10 bases. The CDR3 sequence is 15 residues long. In germline, CDR1 is SGHDT, CDR2 YYEEEE. V dropped 0 bases and J dropped 8; count of bases not matched to a gene: 5. The chain's CDR3 is CASSLAGDRGDEQFF. DNA of the CDR3: TGTGCCAGCAGCTTGGCAGGGGACAGGGGAGATGAGCAGTTCTTC. Full variable domain (missing parts from reference TRBV5-6 and TRBJ2-1): DAGVTQSPTHLIKTRGQQVTLRCSPKSGHDTVSWYQQALGQGPQFIFQYYEEEERQRGNFPDRFSGHQFPNYSSELNVNALLLGDSALYLCASSLAGDRGDEQFFGPGTRLTVL.